This T cell receptor (beta chain) appears in the sequencing data of a study of blood T cells in healthy people across ages. Primers used in a second PCR of about 7 to 12 cycles were a sample-barcoded 5' primer and a J-beta primer mix. From each sample, at least 2.5 million paired-end reads containing CDR3 were obtained. TCRdb itself ran the 5' RACE reads through MiXCR, one entry per CDR3 protein. The sample consists of about 1.4 million distinct CDR3 sequences, roughly 64% of them appearing once. Comment on this clonotype: What it binds is not known.

V was pared by 2 bases and J by 4 bases, with 5 bases of the junction left unmatched. From germline, CDR1 is MGHRA and CDR2 YSYEKL. The CDR3 is 15 residues long. General study points: As age increased, TCR beta diversity per million T cells fell in a roughly linear fashion. Naive and antigen-experienced cells could not be conclusively compared, given unsorted PBMCs.

The rearrangement links TRBV4-1 to TRBJ2-7; TRBD2 matches 10 bases. Sequencing was carried out using blood. The sequence was collected from a young man in good health. CDR3 nucleotides: TGCGCCAGCAGCCAACACGTAGCGGGAGGTTACGAGCAGTACTTC. Translation gives CASSQHVAGGYEQYF.